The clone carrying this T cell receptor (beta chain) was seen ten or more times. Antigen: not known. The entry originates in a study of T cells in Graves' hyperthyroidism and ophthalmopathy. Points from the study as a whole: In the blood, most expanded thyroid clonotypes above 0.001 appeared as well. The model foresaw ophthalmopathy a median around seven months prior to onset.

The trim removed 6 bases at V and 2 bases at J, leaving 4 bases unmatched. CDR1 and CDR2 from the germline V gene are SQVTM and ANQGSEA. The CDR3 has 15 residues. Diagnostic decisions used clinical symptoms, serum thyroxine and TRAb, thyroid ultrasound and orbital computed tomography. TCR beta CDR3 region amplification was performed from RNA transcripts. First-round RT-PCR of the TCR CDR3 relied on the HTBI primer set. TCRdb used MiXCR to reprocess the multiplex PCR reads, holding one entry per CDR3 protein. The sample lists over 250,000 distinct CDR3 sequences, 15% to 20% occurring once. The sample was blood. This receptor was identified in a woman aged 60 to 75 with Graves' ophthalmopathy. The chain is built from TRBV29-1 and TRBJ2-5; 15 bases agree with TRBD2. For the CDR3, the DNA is TGCAGCGTCGGGACTAGCGGGAGGATGCAAGAGACCCAGTACTTC. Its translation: CSVGTSGRMQETQYF.